These 10 T cell receptor beta chains were sequenced from one sample in a study of blood T cell repertoires in COVID-19. Some clones are missing from TCRdb's copy, which holds only in-frame ones; the method was immunoSEQ multiplex PCR. In the table there are tens of thousands of clones, approximately 90% of which are singletons. The sequenced sample consisted of peripheral blood. The receptors were sampled from a man aged 50 to 60 with COVID-19, enrolled during active disease.

The chain combines TRBV6-5 with TRBJ2-1, with 8 nucleotides matching TRBD2. The germline V gene encodes CDR1 MNHEY and CDR2 SVGAGI. The CDR3 is 15 amino acids. Losses at the gene ends were 8 bases for V and 0 bases for J; bases not matched to a gene: 6. The CDR3 sequence is CASLAGQTSYNEQFF. The CDR3 DNA sequence: TGTGCCAGCCTAGCGGGCCAAACCTCCTACAATGAGCAGTTCTTC.

The chain links TRBV7-3 to TRBJ2-4, with D unclear. The CDR3 is 14 amino acids. The V and J ends lost 5 bases and 5 bases respectively, with 13 bases between them. The germline V gene encodes CDR1 SGHTA and CDR2 FQGTGA. CDR3 nucleotide sequence: TGTGCCAGCAGCCCTAATGGTGAGGAAAACATTCAGTACTTC. Its translation is CASSPNGEENIQYF.

This chain uses TRBV5-6 with TRBJ2-7; 10 bases are a match to TRBD1. J lost 3 bases, V lost 3 bases, and 0 bases had no gene match. In germline, CDR1 is SGHDT, CDR2 YYEEEE. CDR3 length equals 13 residues. The CDR3 loop reads CASSWDRGYEQYF. For the CDR3, the DNA is TGTGCCAGCAGCTGGGACAGGGGCTACGAGCAGTACTTC.

The chain couples TRBV4-2 to TRBJ1-1; D not certain. The germline V gene encodes CDR1 LGHNA and CDR2 YNFKEQ. The CDR3 contains 14 residues. Trimming stripped 0 bases from V and 12 bases from J, with 17 bases between. The CDR3, as DNA: TGTGCCAGCAGCCAAGATATTGGGGATGTCGGGACTTTCTTT. Protein: CASSQDIGDVGTFF.

This clone was detected once. V and J are TRBV4-3 and TRBJ2-3; 9 bases are a match to TRBD2. Germline-derived CDR1 and CDR2 are LGHNA and YSLEER. This CDR3 contains 18 residues. V trimming: 2 bases; J trimming: 5 bases; junction bases outside the gene matches: 14. CDR3 nucleotide sequence: TGCGCCAGCAGCCAAAACCTAGGAATGGCGGGAGGGGGAGATACGCAGTATTTT. It translates to CASSQNLGMAGGGDTQYF.

CDR3 in DNA: TGCAGTGTAGAAAAGGGGACTAGCACAGATACGCAGTATTTT. It is translated as CSVEKGTSTDTQYF. V gene TRBV29-1 combines with J gene TRBJ2-3; D may be TRBD2 (6 bases). Germline-derived CDR1 and CDR2 are SQVTM and ANQGSEA. CDR3 size: 14 residues.

This chain joins TRBV7-8 and TRBJ2-7; D may be TRBD2 (7 bases). The CDR3 is 15 amino acids. Germline values: CDR1 SGHVS, CDR2 FQNEAQ. V was shortened by 5 bases and J by 1 base, with 15 bases between the two germline ends. The CDR3, as DNA: TGTGCCAGCAGCCGGGCGGGGAGGGGGTCCTACGAGCAGTACTTC. This translates into CASSRAGRGSYEQYF.

The gene calls are TRBV2 and TRBJ2-6; weak D call: TRBD1 (5 bases). Germline CDR1 and CDR2: SNHLY and FYNNEI. Trimming removed 4 bases at V and 0 bases at J, with 7 bases between. This CDR3 spans 15 amino acids. CDR3 residues: CASSARVSGANVLTF. The CDR3 DNA is TGTGCCAGCAGTGCCAGGGTCTCTGGGGCCAACGTCCTGACTTTC.

The rearrangement joins TRBV11-1 to TRBJ2-3; D perhaps matches TRBD2 (5 bases). The CDR3 totals 14 residues. Germline V CDR1 and CDR2: SGHAT, FQDESV (reference sequence). Trimming pared 6 bases from V and 1 base from J, leaving 11 bases between. For the CDR3, the DNA is TGTGCCAGCAGTCCGGGATGGGGCACAGATACGCAGTATTTT. Residues: CASSPGWGTDTQYF. The whole variable domain, filled in from reference TRBV11-1 and TRBJ2-3, reads EAEVAQSPRYKITEKSQAVAFWCDPISGHATLYWYRQILGQGPELLVQFQDESVVDDSQLPKDRFSAERLKGVDSTLKIQPAELGDSAMYLCASSPGWGTDTQYFGPGTRLTVL.

The CDR3 protein is CASSPLQGEDQPQHF. CDR3 nucleotides: TGTGCCAGCTCACCACTACAGGGGGAGGACCAGCCCCAGCATTTT. The chain recombines TRBV18 with TRBJ1-5; 8 nucleotides agree with TRBD1. The V and J ends lost 1 base and 7 bases, in that order; junction bases with no gene match: 6. This CDR3 region has 15 residues. The germline CDR1 and CDR2 sequences are KGHSH and LQKENI.